The T cell receptor beta chain described here comes from a study of technical replicates of blood from a few donors. This CDR3 contains 14 residues. CDR1 and CDR2 from the germline V gene are GTSNPN and SVGIG (reference sequence). The junction had 4 bases not matched to a gene; V was cut back by 1 base and J by 6 bases. The repertoire was sequenced with immunoSEQ multiplex PCR; TCRdb's copy has only in-frame clones and lacks some. The sample lists tens of thousands of clones; roughly 94% were seen once. The clonotype originates from a human donor in good health. This chain joins TRBV30 and TRBJ2-3; 10 bases are shared with TRBD2. Sequenced sample: T cells isolated from PBMCs. CDR3: CAWSAGLASDTQYF. The CDR3 region has the DNA TGTGCCTGGAGTGCGGGACTAGCGTCCGATACGCAGTATTTT.